This T cell receptor beta chain was identified during a study of blood T cells in healthy people across ages. Whole-study results and caveats: Estimates based on one million T cells were treated as lower bounds.

A sample-barcoded 5' primer and a J-beta primer mix were used in a second PCR of roughly 6 to 11 cycles. TCRdb fed the 5' RACE reads into MiXCR, producing one record per CDR3 protein. The data show about 1.8 million distinct CDR3 sequences, with roughly 50% seen just once and around 2.1% held by the top ten. Ten milliliters of peripheral blood were drawn from each donor. No fewer than 6 million PBMCs went into each sample. The CDR3 has 13 residues. V lost 3 bases, J lost 7 bases, and 13 bases lay in between. The germline V gene has CDR1 LGHDT and CDR2 YNNKEL (reference sequence). In the case of this clonotype: Its matching antigen is unknown.

This TCR derives from a woman between 35 and 50 years old in good health. Sequenced material: blood. V gene TRBV3-1 combines with J gene TRBJ2-7, with D possibly matching TRBD1 (5 bases). In DNA form, the CDR3 reads TGTGCCAGCAGCCATGAGCTTAAGGGGGAGCAGTACTTC. Its protein product is CASSHELKGEQYF.